The 13 T cell receptor beta chains below come from one sample, sequenced in a study of Ad26.COV2.S vaccination and SARS-CoV-2 variants. Some clones are missing from TCRdb's copy, which holds only in-frame ones; the method was immunoSEQ multiplex PCR. This sample has over 110,000 clones; 75% to 90% occur once, and the top ten carry 5%. Sequenced here: peripheral blood, sampled after recovery from COVID-19. These receptors were taken from a human donor who had recovered from COVID-19.

Note on this clone: This sequence may be a read error, since a much larger clone differs from it by one base. The sample has other DNA sequences that encode this CDR3 too. CDR3 in DNA: TGTGCTAGCAGCGCCGTAGATACGCAGTATTTT. This encodes CASSAVDTQYF. The chain carries TRBV9 and TRBJ2-3, with D unclear. This CDR3 region has 11 residues. CDR1 SGDLS and CDR2 YYNGEE come from the germline V gene.

The chain combines TRBV6-6 with TRBJ1-2; D remains unclear. V shed 6 bases and J shed 10 bases, with 18 bases lying between them. This CDR3 contains 13 residues. The germline V gene encodes CDR1 MNHNY and CDR2 SVGAGI (reference sequence). The CDR3 here is CASRPASSALYTF. CDR3 bases: TGTGCCAGCAGACCCGCCAGTTCCGCCCTCTACACCTTC.

The chain combines TRBV23-1 with TRBJ1-2; a possible D gene is TRBD1 (6 bases). TRBV23-1 is flagged as an ORF with uncertain function. The V and J ends lost 7 bases and 7 bases respectively, with 25 bases between them. This CDR3 is built from 16 residues. CDR3 region: CASTSSRDTPGGGYTF. The CDR3 nucleotides read TGCGCCAGCACGTCCTCCCGGGACACTCCGGGCGGTGGCTACACCTTC.

The gene calls are TRBV5-5 and TRBJ2-3, with D unclear. Germline assignment: CDR1 SGHKS and CDR2 YYEKEE (reference sequence). The CDR3 covers 13 residues. V lost 0 bases and J 6 bases, leaving 8 bases between the germline ends. The CDR3 spells CASSLGGSDTQYF. CDR3 nucleotide sequence: TGTGCCAGCAGCTTGGGGGGATCGGATACGCAGTATTTT.

The chain employs TRBV28 and TRBJ1-1; 7 bases line up with TRBD1. CDR1 and CDR2 from the germline V gene are MDHEN and SYDVKM. The CDR3 contains 15 residues. Trimming took 8 bases from V and 0 from J; bases not matched to a gene: 9. The CDR3 bases are TGTGCCAGCCTTCGGAGGGGGCTTTTGAACACTGAAGCTTTCTTT. Translation gives CASLRRGLLNTEAFF.

The genes are TRBV2 and TRBJ1-4, with 9 bases that match TRBD1. The CDR3 has 14 amino acids. Germline V gene lookup returns CDR1 SNHLY and CDR2 FYNNEI. The J segment lost 6 bases and the V segment lost 3 bases, leaving 2 bases of the junction unmatched. The CDR3 reads CASSEGQGDEKLFF. The CDR3 bases are TGTGCCAGCAGTGAGGGACAGGGAGATGAAAAACTGTTTTTT.

V is TRBV7-9 and J is TRBJ2-3, with a possible D match to TRBD1 (6 bases). Deletions cut 11 bases from V and 2 bases from J, with 14 bases between. This CDR3 has 13 amino acids. Looked up from germline, CDR1 is SEHNR and CDR2 is FQNEAQ (reference sequence). The CDR3 protein is CAGNRDATDTQYF. The CDR3 region has the DNA TGTGCCGGGAACAGGGATGCCACAGATACGCAGTATTTT.

The chain's CDR3 is CASSYLLGEQYF. DNA for the CDR3: TGTGCCAGCAGCTATTTATTAGGGGAGCAGTACTTC. The rearrangement uses TRBV6-2 or TRBV6-3 and TRBJ2-7; D gene ambiguous. Germline V gene lookup returns CDR1 MNHEY and CDR2 SVGEGT. This CDR3 comprises 12 residues. The V end lost 6 bases, the J end lost 7 bases, and 13 bases lay between the germline ends.

This clone was seen a handful of times. The V gene is TRBV7-9, the J gene TRBJ2-2; TRBD1 aligns across 8 bases. V gave up 5 bases and J gave up 5 bases; unmatched junction bases: 10. Germline-derived CDR1 and CDR2 are SEHNR and FQNEAQ (reference sequence). There are 16 residues in the CDR3. DNA for the CDR3: TGTGCCAGCAGCCGAGCCGGGACAGGTCGGACCGGGGAGCTGTTTTTT. This gives the protein CASSRAGTGRTGELFF.

The V gene is TRBV7-2, the J gene TRBJ2-6; D is unresolved. The CDR3 sequence is 15 residues long. Per the germline V gene, CDR1 is SGHTA and CDR2 is FQGNSA. V lost 1 base to trimming and J lost 0 bases, with 4 bases between them. In DNA, the CDR3 is TGTGCCAGCAGCTTAGGGGTCTCTGGGGCCAACGTCCTGACTTTC. It yields the protein CASSLGVSGANVLTF.

This clone was recorded once. The V and J genes are TRBV4-1 and TRBJ1-5; D call uncertain. This CDR3 has 14 amino acids. Germline lookup yields CDR1 MGHRA and CDR2 YSYEKL. Trimming left V 0 bases short and J 5 bases short, with 8 bases between. CDR3 protein: CASSQDRGYQPQHF. In nucleotides, the CDR3 is TGCGCCAGCAGCCAAGATCGCGGGTATCAGCCCCAGCATTTT.

CDR3 nucleotide sequence: TGCGCCAGCAGCTTCCAGGCTGGGGCCAACGTCCTGACTTTC. Its protein is CASSFQAGANVLTF. J is TRBJ2-6 and V is TRBV5-1; D gene ambiguous. This CDR3 has 14 residues. Trimming pared 2 bases from V and 2 bases from J, leaving 5 bases between. Germline V gives CDR1 SGHRS, CDR2 YFSETQ.

The chain couples TRBV7-8 to TRBJ2-1; D perhaps matches TRBD1 (5 bases). Germline values: CDR1 SGHVS, CDR2 FQNEAQ. Trimming shortened V by 1 base and J by 6 bases, and 10 bases separated the two germline ends. The CDR3 totals 14 residues. The CDR3 DNA sequence: TGTGCCAGCAGCTTAGTTGGGGCTGGCAATGAGCAGTTCTTC. It is translated as CASSLVGAGNEQFF.